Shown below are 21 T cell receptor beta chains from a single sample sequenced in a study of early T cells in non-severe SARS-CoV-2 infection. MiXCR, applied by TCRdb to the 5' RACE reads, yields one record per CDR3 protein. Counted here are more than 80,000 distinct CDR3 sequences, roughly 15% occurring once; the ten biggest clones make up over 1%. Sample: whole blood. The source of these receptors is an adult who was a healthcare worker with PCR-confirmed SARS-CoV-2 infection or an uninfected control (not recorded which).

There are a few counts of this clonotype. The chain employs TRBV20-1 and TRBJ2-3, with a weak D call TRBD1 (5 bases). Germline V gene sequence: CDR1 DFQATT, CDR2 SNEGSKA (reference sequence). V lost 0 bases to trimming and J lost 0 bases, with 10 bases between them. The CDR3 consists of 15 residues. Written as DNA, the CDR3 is TGCAGTGCTAGAGAGACAGCAGCTAGCACAGATACGCAGTATTTT. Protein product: CSARETAASTDTQYF.

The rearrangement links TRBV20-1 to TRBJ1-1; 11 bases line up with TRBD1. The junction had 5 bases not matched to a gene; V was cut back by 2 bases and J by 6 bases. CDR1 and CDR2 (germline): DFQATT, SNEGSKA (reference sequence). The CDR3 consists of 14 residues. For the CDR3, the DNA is TGCAGTGCTAGACCGGGACAGGGGGAATCTGAAGCTTTCTTT. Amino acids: CSARPGQGESEAFF.

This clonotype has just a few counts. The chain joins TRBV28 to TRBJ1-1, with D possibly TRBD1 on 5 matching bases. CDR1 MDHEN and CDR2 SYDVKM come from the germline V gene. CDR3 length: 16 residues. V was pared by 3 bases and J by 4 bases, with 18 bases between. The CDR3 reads CASSFVGRASVTEAFF. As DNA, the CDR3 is TGTGCCAGCAGTTTCGTAGGCAGGGCATCTGTCACTGAAGCTTTCTTT.

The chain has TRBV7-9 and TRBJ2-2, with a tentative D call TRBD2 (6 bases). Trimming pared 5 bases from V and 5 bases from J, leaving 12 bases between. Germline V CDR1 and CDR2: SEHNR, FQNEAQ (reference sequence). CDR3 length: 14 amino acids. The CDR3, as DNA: TGTGCCAGCAGCCGTGTCGGAGGGACCGGGGAGCTGTTTTTT. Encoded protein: CASSRVGGTGELFF.

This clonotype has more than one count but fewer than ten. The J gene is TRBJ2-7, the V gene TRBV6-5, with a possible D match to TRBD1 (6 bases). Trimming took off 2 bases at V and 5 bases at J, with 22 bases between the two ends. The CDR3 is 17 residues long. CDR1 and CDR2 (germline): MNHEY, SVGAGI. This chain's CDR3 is CASSYTYSTTGSHEQYF. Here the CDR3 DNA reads TGTGCCAGCAGTTACACATATTCAACTACAGGGAGCCACGAGCAGTACTTC.

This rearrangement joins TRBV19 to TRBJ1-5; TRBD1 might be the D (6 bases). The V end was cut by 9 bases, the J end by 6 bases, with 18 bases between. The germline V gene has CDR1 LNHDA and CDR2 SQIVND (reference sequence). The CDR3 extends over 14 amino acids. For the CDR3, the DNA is TGTGCCAGCGCACAGGGCGCTTACACTCAGCCCCAGCATTTT. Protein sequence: CASAQGAYTQPQHF.

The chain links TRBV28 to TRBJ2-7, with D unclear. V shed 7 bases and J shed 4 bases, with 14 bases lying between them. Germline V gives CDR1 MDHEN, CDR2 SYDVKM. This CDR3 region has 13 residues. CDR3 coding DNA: TGTGCCAGCACCCTCCTGGACGGGTACGAGCAGTACTTC. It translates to CASTLLDGYEQYF.

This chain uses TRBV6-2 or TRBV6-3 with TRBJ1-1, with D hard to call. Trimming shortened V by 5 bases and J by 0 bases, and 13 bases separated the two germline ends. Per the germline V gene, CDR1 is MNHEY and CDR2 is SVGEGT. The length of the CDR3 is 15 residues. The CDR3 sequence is CASSPDGVMNTEAFF. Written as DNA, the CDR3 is TGTGCCAGCAGTCCCGACGGCGTCATGAACACTGAAGCTTTCTTT.

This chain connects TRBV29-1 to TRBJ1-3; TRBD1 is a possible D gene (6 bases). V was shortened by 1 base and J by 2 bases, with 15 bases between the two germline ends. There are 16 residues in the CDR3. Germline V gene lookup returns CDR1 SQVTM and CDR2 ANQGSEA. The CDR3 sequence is CSVEAFTGHTGNTIYF. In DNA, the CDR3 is TGCAGCGTTGAAGCTTTTACAGGGCACACTGGAAACACCATATATTTT. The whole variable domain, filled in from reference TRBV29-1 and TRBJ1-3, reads SAVISQKPSRDICQRGTSLTIQCQVDSQVTMMFWYRQQPGQSLTLIATANQGSEATYESGFVIDKFPISRPNLTFSTLTVSNMSPEDSSIYLCSVEAFTGHTGNTIYFGEGSWLTVV.

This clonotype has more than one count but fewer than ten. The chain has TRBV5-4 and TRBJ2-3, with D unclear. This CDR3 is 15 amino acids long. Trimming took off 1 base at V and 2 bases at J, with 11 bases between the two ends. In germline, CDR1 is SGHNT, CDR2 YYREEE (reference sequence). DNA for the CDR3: TGTGCCAGCAGCTTGCAAGGAAGATCCACAGATACGCAGTATTTT. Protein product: CASSLQGRSTDTQYF.

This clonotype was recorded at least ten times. CDR3 coding DNA: TGTGCCAGCAGGGACGGCTCTAACACAGATACGCAGTATTTT. This sequence encodes CASRDGSNTDTQYF. The chain is built from TRBV7-9 and TRBJ2-3; the D is unclear. V was clipped by 6 bases and J by 2 bases, with 12 bases between them. The CDR3 is 14 amino acids. Germline CDR1 reads SEHNR; CDR2 reads FQNEAQ (reference sequence).

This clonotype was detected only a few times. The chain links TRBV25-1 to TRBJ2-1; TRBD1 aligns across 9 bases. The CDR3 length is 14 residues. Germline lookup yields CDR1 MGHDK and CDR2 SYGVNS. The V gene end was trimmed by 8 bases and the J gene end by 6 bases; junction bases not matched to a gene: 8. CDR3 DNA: TGTGCCAGCGAGGGACAGGGCCATCCCAATGAGCAGTTCTTC. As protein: CASEGQGHPNEQFF.

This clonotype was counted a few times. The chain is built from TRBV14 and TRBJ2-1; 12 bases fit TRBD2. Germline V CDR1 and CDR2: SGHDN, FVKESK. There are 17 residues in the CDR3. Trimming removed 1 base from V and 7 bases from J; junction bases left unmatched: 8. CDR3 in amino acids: CASSQVRTSGRINEQFF. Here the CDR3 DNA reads TGTGCCAGCAGCCAAGTAAGAACTAGCGGGAGGATTAATGAGCAGTTCTTC.

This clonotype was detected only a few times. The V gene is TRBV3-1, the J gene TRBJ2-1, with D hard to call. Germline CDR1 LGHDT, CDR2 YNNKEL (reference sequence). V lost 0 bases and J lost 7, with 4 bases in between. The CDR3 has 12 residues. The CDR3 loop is CASSQDINEQFF. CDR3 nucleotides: TGTGCCAGCAGCCAAGATATTAATGAGCAGTTCTTC.

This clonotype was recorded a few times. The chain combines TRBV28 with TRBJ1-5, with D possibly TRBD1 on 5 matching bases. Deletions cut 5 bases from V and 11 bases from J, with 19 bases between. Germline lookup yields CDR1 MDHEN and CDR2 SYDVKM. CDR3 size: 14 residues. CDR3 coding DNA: TGTGCCAGCAGTCAATCGGGGGGGATTGGGACCCAGCATTTT. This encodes CASSQSGGIGTQHF. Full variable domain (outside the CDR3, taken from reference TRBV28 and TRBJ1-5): DVKVTQSSRYLVKRTGEKVFLECVQDMDHENMFWYRQDPGLGLRLIYFSYDVKMKEKGDIPEGYSVSREKKERFSLILESASTNQTSMYLCASSQSGGIGTQHFGDGTRLSIL.

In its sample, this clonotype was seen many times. CDR3 amino acids: CSARAGTGGRNEQFF. The DNA for the CDR3 is TGCAGTGCTAGAGCCGGGACAGGGGGCAGGAATGAGCAGTTCTTC. This chain joins TRBV20-1 and TRBJ2-1; TRBD1 agrees at 12 bases. This CDR3 has 15 residues. The V and J ends lost 1 base and 7 bases, in that order; junction bases with no gene match: 5. CDR1 is DFQATT, CDR2 SNEGSKA, per germline (reference sequence).

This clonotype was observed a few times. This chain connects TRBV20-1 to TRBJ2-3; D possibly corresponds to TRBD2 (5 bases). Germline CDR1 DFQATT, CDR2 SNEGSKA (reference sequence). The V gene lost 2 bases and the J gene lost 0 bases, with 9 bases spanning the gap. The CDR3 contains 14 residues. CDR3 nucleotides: TGCAGTGCTAGAAGCGGCCCTAGCACAGATACGCAGTATTTT. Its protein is CSARSGPSTDTQYF.

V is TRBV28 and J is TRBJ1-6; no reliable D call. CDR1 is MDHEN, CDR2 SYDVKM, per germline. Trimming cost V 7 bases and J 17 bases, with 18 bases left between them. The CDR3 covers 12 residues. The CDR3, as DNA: TGTGCCAGCACCCTCCCGCGGGGAGCGGTCCACTTT. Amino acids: CASTLPRGAVHF.

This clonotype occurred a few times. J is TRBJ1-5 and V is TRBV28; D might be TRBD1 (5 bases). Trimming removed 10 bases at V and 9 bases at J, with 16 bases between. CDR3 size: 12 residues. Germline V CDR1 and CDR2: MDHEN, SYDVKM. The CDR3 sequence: CATKQGIRPQHF. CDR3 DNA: TGTGCCACAAAGCAGGGCATTCGGCCCCAGCATTTT.

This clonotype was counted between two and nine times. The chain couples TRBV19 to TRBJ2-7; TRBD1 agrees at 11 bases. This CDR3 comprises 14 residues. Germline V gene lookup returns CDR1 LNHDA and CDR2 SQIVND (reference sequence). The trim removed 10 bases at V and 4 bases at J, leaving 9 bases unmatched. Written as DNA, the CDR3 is TGTGCCACCGCGAGCGGACAGGGGGCTTACGAGCAGTACTTC. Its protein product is CATASGQGAYEQYF.

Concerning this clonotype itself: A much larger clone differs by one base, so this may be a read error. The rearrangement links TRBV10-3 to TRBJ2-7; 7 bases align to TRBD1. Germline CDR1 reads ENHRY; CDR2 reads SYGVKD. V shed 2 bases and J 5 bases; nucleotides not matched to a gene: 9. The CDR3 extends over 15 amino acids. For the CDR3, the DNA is TGTGCCATCAGTGAGACGGGACAGAGTGCCGACGAGCAGTACTTC. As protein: CAISETGQSADEQYF.